This is a list of T cell receptor beta chains from one sample in a study of long-term antiretroviral therapy in people with HIV. Produced via immunoSEQ multiplex PCR; TCRdb's table is partial and in-frame only. The table includes roughly 29,000 clones, roughly 84% detected once. The sample consisted of unsorted PBMCs, taken 3 years after starting antiretroviral therapy. Receptor source: a man aged 35 to 55 with HIV. Each CDR3 is given with its conserved first and last residue. The D gene is left open where the match is weak.

>TRBD1|TRBV28
CASSFGTGDSYEQYF
>TRBD2|TRBV5-6
CASRLGPGGGYEQYF
>NA|TRBV6-6
CASSALVGVAFF
>NA|TRBV9
CASSVVGGANYGYTF
>NA|TRBV4-1
CASSQGALSYEQYF
>NA|TRBV5-1
CASRAGMNTEAFF
>NA|TRBV7-3
CASSLDRLTGELFF
>TRBD1|TRBV19
CASSRDRISNSPLHF
>NA|TRBV27
CASSLSGFPSDTIYF
>NA|TRBV7-9
CATPSAGVDTGELFF
>NA|TRBV4-1
CASSQVFGPYEQYF
>NA|TRBV4-2
CASSQDRILTDEAFF
>TRBD1|TRBV5-4
CASSLGRDRFVEQFF
>NA|TRBV30
CAWSEGRNYGYTF
>NA|TRBV10-1
CASSPGGHIDTQYF
>NA|TRBV29-1
CSVVGERNYGYTF
>NA|TRBV28
CASSFPGYSNQPQHF
>NA|TRBV18
CASSPLSGMNQPQHF
>NA|TRBV14
CASSQANYGYTF
>TRBD1|TRBV2
CASNGQGRSSGELFF
>NA|TRBV6-1
CASSRDLVPHGELFF
>TRBD1|TRBV7-9
CASSLGQGDYGYTF
>NA|TRBV5-6
CASSLGGAHYGYTF
>NA|TRBV6-5
CASSRTIDFNNEQFF
>NA|TRBV21-1
CASSKAGRGPGSYEQYF
>NA|TRBV28
CASSFQARRWGELFF
>TRBD2|TRBV5-8
CASSLLADLSYEQYF
>NA|TRBV6-1
CASSVAEYSNQPQHF
>TRBD2|TRBV5-1
CASSWTGLDFYEQYF
>TRBD1|TRBV29-1
CSVEEGDRGYEQYF